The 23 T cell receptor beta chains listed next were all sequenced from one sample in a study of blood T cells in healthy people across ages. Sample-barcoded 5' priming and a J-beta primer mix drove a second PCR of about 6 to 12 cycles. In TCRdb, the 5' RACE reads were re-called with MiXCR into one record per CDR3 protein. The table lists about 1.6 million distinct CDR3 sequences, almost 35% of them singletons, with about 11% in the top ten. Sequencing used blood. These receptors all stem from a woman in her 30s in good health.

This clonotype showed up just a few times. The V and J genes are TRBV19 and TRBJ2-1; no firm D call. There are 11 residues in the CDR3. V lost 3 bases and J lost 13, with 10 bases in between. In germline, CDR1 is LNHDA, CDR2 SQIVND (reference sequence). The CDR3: CASSIGVVQFF. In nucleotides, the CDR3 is TGTGCCAGTAGTATTGGGGTGGTCCAGTTCTTC.

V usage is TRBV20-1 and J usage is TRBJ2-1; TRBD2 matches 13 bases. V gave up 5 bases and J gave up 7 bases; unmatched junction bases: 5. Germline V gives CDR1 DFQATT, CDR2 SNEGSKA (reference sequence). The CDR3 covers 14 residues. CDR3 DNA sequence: TGCAGTGCTGAGTGGACTAGCGGGAGTAATGAGCAGTTCTTC. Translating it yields CSAEWTSGSNEQFF.

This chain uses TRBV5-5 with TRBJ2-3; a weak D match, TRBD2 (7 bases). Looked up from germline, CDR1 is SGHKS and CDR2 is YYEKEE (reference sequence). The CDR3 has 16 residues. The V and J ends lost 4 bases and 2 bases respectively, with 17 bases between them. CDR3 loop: CASSGLGGPSTDTQYF. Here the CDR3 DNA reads TGTGCCAGCAGCGGCTTGGGGGGGCCTTCCACAGATACGCAGTATTTT.

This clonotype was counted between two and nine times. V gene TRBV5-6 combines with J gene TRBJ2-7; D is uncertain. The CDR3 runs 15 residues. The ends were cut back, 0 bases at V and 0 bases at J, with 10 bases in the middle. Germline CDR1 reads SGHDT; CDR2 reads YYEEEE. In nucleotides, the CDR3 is TGTGCCAGCAGCTTGGGCCCACTCCCCTCCTACGAGCAGTACTTC. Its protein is CASSLGPLPSYEQYF.

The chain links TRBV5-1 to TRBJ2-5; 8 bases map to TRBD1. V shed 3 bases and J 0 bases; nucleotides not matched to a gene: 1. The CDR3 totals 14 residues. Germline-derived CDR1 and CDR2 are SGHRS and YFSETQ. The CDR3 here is CASSWGQDQETQYF. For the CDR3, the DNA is TGCGCCAGCAGCTGGGGACAGGACCAAGAGACCCAGTACTTC.

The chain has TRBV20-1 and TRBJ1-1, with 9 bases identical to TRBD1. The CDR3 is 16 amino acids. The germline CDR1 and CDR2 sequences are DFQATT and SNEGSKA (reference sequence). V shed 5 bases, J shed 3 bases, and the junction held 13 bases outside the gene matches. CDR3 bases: TGCAGTGCTGTAGACAGGGGGAGAAGTGTGGACACTGAAGCTTTCTTT. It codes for CSAVDRGRSVDTEAFF.

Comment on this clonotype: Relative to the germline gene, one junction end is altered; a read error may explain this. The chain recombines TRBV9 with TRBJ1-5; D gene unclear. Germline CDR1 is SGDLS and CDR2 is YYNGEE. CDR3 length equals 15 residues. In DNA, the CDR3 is TGTGTCAGCAGCGTAGCTCCGGACTTCAATCAGCCCCAGCATTTT. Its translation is CVSSVAPDFNQPQHF.

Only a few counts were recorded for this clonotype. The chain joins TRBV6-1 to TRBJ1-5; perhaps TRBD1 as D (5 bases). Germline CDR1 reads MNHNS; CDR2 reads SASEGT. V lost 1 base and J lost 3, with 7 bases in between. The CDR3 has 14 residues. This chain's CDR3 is CASSEEGSNQPQHF. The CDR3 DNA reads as TGTGCCAGCAGTGAAGAGGGGTCCAATCAGCCCCAGCATTTT.

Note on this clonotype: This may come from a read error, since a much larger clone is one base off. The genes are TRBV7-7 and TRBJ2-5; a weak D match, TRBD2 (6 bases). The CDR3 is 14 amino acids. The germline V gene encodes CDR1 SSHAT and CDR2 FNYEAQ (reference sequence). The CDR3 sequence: CARSSVSGQETQYF. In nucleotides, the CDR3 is TGTGCCCGCAGCTCCGTAAGCGGGCAAGAGACCCAGTACTTC.

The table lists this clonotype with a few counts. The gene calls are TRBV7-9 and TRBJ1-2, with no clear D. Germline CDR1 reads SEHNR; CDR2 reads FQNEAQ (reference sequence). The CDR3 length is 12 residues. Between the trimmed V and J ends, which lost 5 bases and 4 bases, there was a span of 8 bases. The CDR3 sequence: CASSVSLYGYTF. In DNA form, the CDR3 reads TGTGCCAGCAGCGTTAGCCTCTATGGCTACACCTTC.

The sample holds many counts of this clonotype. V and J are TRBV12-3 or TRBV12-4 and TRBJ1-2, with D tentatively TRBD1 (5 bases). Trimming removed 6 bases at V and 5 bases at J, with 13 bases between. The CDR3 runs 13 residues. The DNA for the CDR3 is TGTGCCAGCAGCACCGGGACGGGATATGGCTACACCTTC. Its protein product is CASSTGTGYGYTF.

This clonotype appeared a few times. The CDR3 region is CAIQVDRGINTGELFF. CDR3 DNA: TGTGCCATCCAGGTGGACAGGGGGATTAACACCGGGGAGCTGTTTTTT. The chain is built from TRBV10-3 and TRBJ2-2; the match to TRBD1 covers 10 bases. Per the germline V gene, CDR1 is ENHRY and CDR2 is SYGVKD. Unmatched junction bases numbered 8, after V lost 8 bases and J lost 2 bases. CDR3 length: 16 amino acids.

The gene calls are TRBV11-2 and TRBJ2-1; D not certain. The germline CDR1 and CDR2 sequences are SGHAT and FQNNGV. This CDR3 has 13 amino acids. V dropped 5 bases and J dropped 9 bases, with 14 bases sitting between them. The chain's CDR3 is CASSPRDGLEQFF. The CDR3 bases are TGTGCCAGCAGCCCTAGAGACGGCCTTGAGCAGTTCTTC.

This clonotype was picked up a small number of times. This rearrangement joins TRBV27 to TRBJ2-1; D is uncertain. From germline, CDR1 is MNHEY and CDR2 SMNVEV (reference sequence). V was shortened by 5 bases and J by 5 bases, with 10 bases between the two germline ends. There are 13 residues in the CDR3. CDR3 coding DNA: TGTGCCAGCAGTCTGTACAGTAACAATGAGCAGTTCTTC. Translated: CASSLYSNNEQFF.

DNA of the CDR3: TGTGCCACCAGCAGCCAGGATCACTCCTACGAGCAGTACTTC. Translation: CATSSQDHSYEQYF. This chain links TRBV15 with TRBJ2-7; unclear D gene. The length of the CDR3 is 14 residues. Trimming took 3 bases from V and 0 from J, leaving 9 bases between them. Germline values: CDR1 LNHNV, CDR2 YYDKDF (reference sequence).

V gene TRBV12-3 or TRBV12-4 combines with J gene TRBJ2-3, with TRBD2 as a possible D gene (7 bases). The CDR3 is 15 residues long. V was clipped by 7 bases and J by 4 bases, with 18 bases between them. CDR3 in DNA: TGTGCCAGCAATAGGGGGTCTAGCGGCGCAGATACGCAGTATTTT. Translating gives CASNRGSSGADTQYF.

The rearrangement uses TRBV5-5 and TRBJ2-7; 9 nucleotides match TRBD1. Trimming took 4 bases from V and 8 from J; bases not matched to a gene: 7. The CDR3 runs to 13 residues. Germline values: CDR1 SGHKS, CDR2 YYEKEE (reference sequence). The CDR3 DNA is TGTGCCAGCAGCCGGACAGGGGAGTACAAGCAGTACTTC. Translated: CASSRTGEYKQYF.

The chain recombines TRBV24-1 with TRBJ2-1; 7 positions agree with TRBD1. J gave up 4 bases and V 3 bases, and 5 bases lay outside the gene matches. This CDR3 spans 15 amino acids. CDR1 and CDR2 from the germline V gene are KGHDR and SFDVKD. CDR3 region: CATSDSGTEYNEQFF. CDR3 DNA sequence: TGTGCCACCAGTGATAGTGGGACAGAATACAATGAGCAGTTCTTC.

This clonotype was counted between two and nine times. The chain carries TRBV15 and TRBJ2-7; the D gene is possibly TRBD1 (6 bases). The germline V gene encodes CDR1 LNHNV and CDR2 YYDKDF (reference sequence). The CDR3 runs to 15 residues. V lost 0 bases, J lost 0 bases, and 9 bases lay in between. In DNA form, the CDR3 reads TGTGCCACCAGCAGAGAAGGGGGTGGCTCCTACGAGCAGTACTTC. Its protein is CATSREGGGSYEQYF.

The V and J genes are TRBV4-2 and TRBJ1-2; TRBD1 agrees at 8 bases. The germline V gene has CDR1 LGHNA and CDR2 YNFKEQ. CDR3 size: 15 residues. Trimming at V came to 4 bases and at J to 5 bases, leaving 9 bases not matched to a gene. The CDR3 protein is CASSPGTGQIYGYTF. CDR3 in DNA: TGTGCCAGCAGCCCAGGGACAGGCCAAATTTATGGCTACACCTTC.

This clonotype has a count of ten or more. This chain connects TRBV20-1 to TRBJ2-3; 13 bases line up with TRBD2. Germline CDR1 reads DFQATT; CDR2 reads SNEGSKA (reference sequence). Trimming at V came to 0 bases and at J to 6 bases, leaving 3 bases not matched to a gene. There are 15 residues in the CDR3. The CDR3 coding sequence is TGCAGTGCTAGAGACGGACTAGCGGGAGCGGATACGCAGTATTTT. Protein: CSARDGLAGADTQYF.

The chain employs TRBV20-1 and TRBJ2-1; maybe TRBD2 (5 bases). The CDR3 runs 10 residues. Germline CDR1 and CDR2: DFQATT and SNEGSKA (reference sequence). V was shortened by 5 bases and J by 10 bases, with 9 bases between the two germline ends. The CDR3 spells CSAGRLEQFF. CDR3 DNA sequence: TGCAGTGCTGGGAGACTCGAGCAGTTCTTC.

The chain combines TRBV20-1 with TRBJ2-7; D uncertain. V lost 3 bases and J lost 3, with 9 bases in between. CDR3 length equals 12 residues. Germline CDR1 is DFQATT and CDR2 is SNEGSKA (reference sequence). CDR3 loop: CSASSQIYEQYF. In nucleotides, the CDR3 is TGCAGTGCTAGTTCACAGATCTACGAGCAGTACTTC.